A selection of T cell receptor beta chains follows, all from one sample in a study of spatial heterogeneity in lung cancer. TCRdb reprocessed the 5' RACE reads via MiXCR and lists one record per CDR3 protein. The sample consists of roughly 110,000 distinct CDR3 sequences, approximately 10% of them appearing once. The source material was PBMCs, sampled at follow-up. These receptor sequences come from a female donor with early-stage non-small cell lung cancer. The CDR3 runs from the conserved cysteine through the conserved F or W. D genes are given only for firm matches. Clone size appears in some rows only: once, few, many, or a class for an expanded clone.

d_gene,abundance,v_gene,j_gene,CDR3aa,CDR3nt
TRBD1,many,TRBV28,TRBJ1-2,CASKEGAYGYTF,TGTGCCAGCAAGGAGGGGGCCTATGGCTACACCTTC
-,few,TRBV20-1,TRBJ1-5,CSATSGLRGGNQPQHF,TGCAGTGCTACCTCGGGTCTTAGGGGTGGCAATCAGCCCCAGCATTTT
TRBD1,few,TRBV12-3/TRBV12-4,TRBJ2-6,CASRLGQAGANVLTF,TGTGCCAGCAGACTCGGACAGGCTGGGGCCAACGTCCTGACTTTC
TRBD1,few,TRBV4-2,TRBJ2-5,CASSKDRDSETQYF,TGTGCCAGCAGCAAAGACCGGGACAGTGAGACCCAGTACTTC
-,-,TRBV5-1,TRBJ1-2,CASSLVGQGHGGYTF,TGCGCCAGCAGCTTGGTTGGGCAGGGGCATGGCGGCTACACCTTC
-,-,TRBV10-3,TRBJ1-1,CAIRGTENTEAFF,TGTGCCATCAGAGGGACGGAGAACACTGAAGCTTTCTTT
-,many,TRBV30,TRBJ1-1,CAWSVTGQAEAFF,TGTGCCTGGAGTGTAACCGGGCAGGCTGAAGCTTTCTTT
-,-,TRBV7-6,TRBJ2-7,CASSSNSEIGEQYF,TGTGCCAGCAGCTCCAACTCAGAGATCGGCGAGCAGTACTTC
TRBD2,-,TRBV19,TRBJ2-1,CASSAGTSGNEQFF,TGTGCCAGTAGTGCCGGGACTAGCGGTAATGAGCAGTTCTTC
-,few,TRBV29-1,TRBJ2-1,CSVATRFLNNEQFF,TGCAGCGTAGCTACTAGGTTTCTCAACAATGAGCAGTTCTTC
-,few,TRBV7-2,TRBJ2-1,CASSPGTQAYNEQFF,TGTGCCAGCAGCCCCGGGACGCAGGCCTACAATGAGCAGTTCTTC
-,-,TRBV18,TRBJ2-7,CASSPDLTGEQYF,TGTGCCAGCTCACCTGACCTTACGGGCGAGCAGTACTTC
-,-,TRBV20-1,TRBJ1-4,CSAIQNEKLFF,TGCAGTGCTATTCAGAATGAAAAACTGTTTTTT
-,few,TRBV12-3/TRBV12-4,TRBJ2-1,CASSREKNYNEQFF,TGTGCCAGCAGCCGCGAGAAAAACTACAATGAGCAGTTCTTC
TRBD2,few,TRBV7-3,TRBJ2-2,CASSLLPGLVSTGELFF,TGTGCCAGCAGCTTACTCCCGGGACTAGTTTCCACCGGGGAGCTGTTTTTT
-,many,TRBV6-6,TRBJ2-5,CASSRTHETQYF,TGTGCCAGCAGCAGGACTCACGAGACCCAGTACTTC
-,-,TRBV19,TRBJ1-5,CASTLGQTGGEPQHF,TGTGCCAGTACCTTAGGACAGACCGGCGGGGAGCCCCAGCATTTT
TRBD2,few,TRBV7-3,TRBJ2-2,CASSFGTSGATGELFF,TGTGCCAGCAGCTTCGGGACTAGCGGAGCAACCGGGGAGCTGTTTTTT
-,few,TRBV7-2,TRBJ2-3,CASSKQGADTQYF,TGTGCCAGCAGCAAACAGGGAGCAGATACGCAGTATTTT
TRBD2,-,TRBV10-3,TRBJ2-7,CAITPTSGRHEQYF,TGTGCCATCACCCCCACTAGCGGGAGGCACGAGCAGTACTTC
-,many,TRBV7-7,TRBJ2-2,CASTPRRAGELFF,TGTGCCAGCACCCCCCGCCGAGCCGGGGAGCTGTTTTTT
TRBD1,many,TRBV6-5,TRBJ2-3,CASRPTGSKTQYF,TGTGCCAGCAGGCCGACAGGGAGCAAGACGCAGTATTTT
TRBD1,many,TRBV2,TRBJ2-5,CASSEQGVQETQYF,TGTGCCAGCAGTGAACAGGGGGTCCAAGAGACCCAGTACTTC
-,-,TRBV30,TRBJ1-1,CAWSVGSFTEAFF,TGTGCCTGGAGTGTGGGCAGCTTCACTGAAGCTTTCTTT
-,many,TRBV20-1,TRBJ2-1,CSASSKGNEQFF,TGCAGTGCTAGTTCAAAGGGCAATGAGCAGTTCTTC
TRBD1,many,TRBV12-3/TRBV12-4,TRBJ1-1,CASSLRDRTEAFF,TGTGCCAGCAGCCTCCGGGACAGAACTGAAGCTTTCTTT
-,few,TRBV9,TRBJ2-2,CASARGAANTGELFF,TGTGCCAGCGCCCGGGGGGCGGCGAACACCGGGGAGCTGTTTTTT
TRBD2,few,TRBV7-2,TRBJ2-2,CASSLGEAGAPPRTGELFF,TGTGCCAGCAGCTTAGGGGAAGCGGGAGCCCCCCCGCGCACCGGGGAGCTGTTTTTT
TRBD2,many,TRBV13,TRBJ2-3,CASSKLAGGVRYTQYF,TGTGCCAGCAGCAAACTAGCGGGAGGTGTTAGGTATACGCAGTATTTT